The rows below give T cell receptor beta chains drawn from one sample of a study of metastatic and nonmetastatic thyroid tumors. TCRdb redid the clone calls on the PCR reads using MiXCR. The profile shows around 20,000 clones, approximately 16% of them singletons. Material: tumor tissue. These receptors all stem from a female donor with papillary thyroid cancer or a benign thyroid nodule (not recorded which). Some clones in this sample may be carry-over from other donors' samples. CDR3s include the opening cysteine and the closing phenylalanine or tryptophan. Each record gives: V gene, D gene, J gene, clone size, CDR3 protein. The D gene is left open where the match is weak. Where a row states a size, it is once, few, many or the class of an expanded clone; other rows omit it.

TRBV9	TRBD2	TRBJ2-3	few	CASSVVGTSGPTDTQYF
TRBV20-1	-	TRBJ2-7	many	CSARTGSSYEQYF
TRBV4-1	-	TRBJ1-5	medium-sized	CASSQDGGPNSNQPQHF
TRBV20-1	-	TRBJ2-7	many	CSASRPYEQYF
TRBV6-1	-	TRBJ1-1	-	CASSTRDPEAFF
TRBV9	TRBD2	TRBJ2-1	many	CASSARSGGDSYNEQFF
TRBV20-1	-	TRBJ2-2	-	CSASRTHNTGELFF
TRBV27	-	TRBJ1-2	many	CASTTNIQGRVGYTF
TRBV6-2/TRBV6-3	-	TRBJ2-3	-	CASISMRDGTDTQYF
TRBV27	-	TRBJ2-1	many	CASSLEGSSYNEQFF
TRBV11-1	-	TRBJ2-7	medium-sized	CASSLEGPPYEQYF
TRBV11-2	-	TRBJ2-7	many	CASSGRLGESEQYF
TRBV20-1	-	TRBJ1-6	many	CSATRTNSPLHF
TRBV6-2/TRBV6-3	TRBD2	TRBJ2-1	-	CASSYFTAGGSEFF
TRBV12-5	-	TRBJ2-3	many	CASAGEFTQYF
TRBV20-1	TRBD2	TRBJ2-3	-	CSSPRGLAVGDTQYF
TRBV20-1	-	TRBJ2-1	many	CSARVRTTYNEQFF
TRBV5-1	TRBD2	TRBJ2-1	-	CASSLLTSGGANEQFF
TRBV5-6	-	TRBJ1-5	many	CASSLGSLLGTNQPQHF
TRBV7-9	-	TRBJ1-1	many	CASSLGHAEAFF
TRBV11-2	-	TRBJ2-1	many	CASSRMRHNEQFF
TRBV3-1	TRBD2	TRBJ2-1	medium-sized	CASSPWTRNEQFF
TRBV5-1	-	TRBJ1-2	many	CASSLAERQKYGYTF
TRBV20-1	TRBD2	TRBJ2-7	-	CSAHSVGWGGEQYF
TRBV12-3/TRBV12-4	TRBD2	TRBJ2-1	many	CASSPGLGDNEQFF
TRBV5-5	TRBD2	TRBJ2-1	-	CASSFGLAYYNEQFF
TRBV10-3	-	TRBJ2-7	many	CAISDRRADNYEQYF
TRBV18	-	TRBJ2-7	many	CASSPKGRLLHF
TRBV11-2	-	TRBJ2-7	-	CASSLGRQLQTYEQYF
TRBV25-1	TRBD1	TRBJ1-6	many	CASSATGGWDSPLHF
TRBV20-1	-	TRBJ2-6	-	CSATRHGAVANFLTF
TRBV7-8	-	TRBJ2-1	many	CASSLGGGYNEQFF
TRBV10-3	-	TRBJ1-2	many	CAISESETENYGYTF
TRBV5-1	-	TRBJ2-3	many	CASVQGTLSTDTQYF
TRBV2	-	TRBJ1-2	once	CASTLSGTHHGYCYTF
TRBV6-1	-	TRBJ1-6	-	CAGWTVNSPLHF
TRBV3-1	-	TRBJ1-5	-	CASSLIRLTWGGDFNQPQHF
TRBV24-1	-	TRBJ2-3	many	CATSDSTTDTQYF